The source of this TCR beta chain is a study of CD8 T cells in ankylosing spondylitis (dated by TCRdb to 2017 to 2019). In the study overall: T cell receptor beta repertoires were profiled in healthy donors and ankylosing spondylitis patients so that disease-linked TCR variants could be found. The whole study cohort included 85 to 120 healthy donors and about two dozen ankylosing spondylitis patients. Samples of peripheral blood were taken, and for ankylosing spondylitis patients, synovial fluid was collected as well.

Sequencer: Illumina HiSeq 2500. Quantitative 5'-RACE with molecular barcodes was used to prepare TCR beta libraries. The published analysis was carried out like this. A new computational method based on a probabilistic model of VDJ rearrangement was used to identify disease-linked TCR variants. In TCRdb, the public reads were trimmed at Q25 with fastp and aligned with MiXCR, with productive beta chains retained. When rows share a CDR3 protein, they turn into one entry using the most common DNA and genes. TCRdb, not the authors, supplied the V and J calls. Counted in this sample were about 220,000 distinct CDR3 sequences; roughly 24% of them appeared once. The ten largest clones capture under 8% of the sample. The CDR3 runs 13 amino acids, cysteine and phenylalanine included. CDR3 DNA only is kept here, 39 bases in frame from base 1. The germline V gene supplies CDR1 SQVTM and CDR2 ANQGSEA. Relative to germline, V is 7 bases shorter and J is 0 bases shorter, with 12 bases between their ends.

Study-wide findings and limitations: According to the report, matched synovial fluid samples from ankylosing spondylitis patients were significantly enriched for the disease-linked clones. Some motif variants were previously reported in synovial fluid and blood of reactive arthritis patients, suggesting common disease-initiation mechanisms. A TCR beta motif of seven or eight highly homologous amino acid variants appeared characteristic of blood from ankylosing spondylitis patients. The disease-linked clones had a CD8+ phenotype and were found at relatively low frequencies in peripheral blood.

The table lists this clonotype with a count of one. Its cognate antigen has yet to be identified. Base qualities are not at hand, and no much larger clone is one base apart. One read alone makes for weak evidence. Sequencing used blood, either unsorted or a sorted T cell fraction (not recorded which). This TCR was recovered from a male donor with ankylosing spondylitis or in good health (not recorded which). The rearranged chain carries TRBV29-1 and TRBJ2-5, with no D gene named confidently. CDR3 reads: CSGMGRYQETQYF. The DNA sequence follows: TGCAGCGGGATGGGTCGGTACCAAGAGACCCAGTACTTC. Outside the CDR3, residues come from the reference TRBV29-1 and TRBJ2-5 proteins, so the full variable domain is: SAVISQKPSRDICQRGTSLTIQCQVDSQVTMMFWYRQQPGQSLTLIATANQGSEATYESGFVIDKFPISRPNLTFSTLTVSNMSPEDSSIYLCSGMGRYQETQYFGPGTRLLVL.